This TCR beta chain was recovered during a study of shared clonotypes between healthy human individuals. Original processing methods: Because ImmunoSEQ provided only junction sequences with no quality scores, the filtering differed. The data were produced by immunoSEQ multiplex PCR, yet TCRdb's version contains in-frame clones alone and is incomplete. The V and J calls and the clone size are those of that table, but D and trimming were determined from the DNA. The sample yields roughly 890,000 clones, about 91% seen once. Positive CCR7 selection of CD45RO-negative cells yielded the naive CD8 cells, and terminally differentiated effector memory CD45RA+ cells were excluded. J gave up 4 bases and V 2 bases, and 7 bases lay outside the gene matches. The CDR3 loop spans 16 amino acids. Germline V CDR1 and CDR2: MNHEY, SMNVEV (reference sequence). With regard to this clone: As yet, its antigen is unknown.

Study observations and caveats: The study's rarefaction showed incomplete sorted-subset sequencing despite large depth. Estimated clonotype richness was generally higher in naive than memory subsets.

Material for sequencing was naive CD8+ T cells sorted from blood. This TCR was sampled from a man aged 25 to 40 in good health. This chain connects TRBV27 to TRBJ2-3, with TRBD2 identical over 9 bases. The CDR3: CASSLIAGAPADTQYF. In nucleotides, the CDR3 is TGTGCCAGCAGTTTAATAGCGGGAGCCCCCGCAGATACGCAGTATTTT.